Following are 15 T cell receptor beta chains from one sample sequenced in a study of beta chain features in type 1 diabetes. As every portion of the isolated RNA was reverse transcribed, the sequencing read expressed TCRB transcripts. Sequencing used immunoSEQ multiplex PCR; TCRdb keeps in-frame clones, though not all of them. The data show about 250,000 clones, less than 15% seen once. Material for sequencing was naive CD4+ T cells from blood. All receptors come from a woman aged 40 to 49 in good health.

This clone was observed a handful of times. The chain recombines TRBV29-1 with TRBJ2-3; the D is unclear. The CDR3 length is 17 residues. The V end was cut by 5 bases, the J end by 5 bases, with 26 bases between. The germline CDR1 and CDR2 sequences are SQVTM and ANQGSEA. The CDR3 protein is CSVKPRPSAHFVDTQYF. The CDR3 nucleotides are TGCAGCGTTAAACCCCGACCATCAGCGCATTTTGTAGATACGCAGTATTTT.

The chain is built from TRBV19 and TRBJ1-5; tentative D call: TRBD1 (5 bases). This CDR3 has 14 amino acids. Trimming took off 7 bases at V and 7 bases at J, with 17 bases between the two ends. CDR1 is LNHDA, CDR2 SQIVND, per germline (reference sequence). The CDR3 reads CASIGQGAMQPQHF. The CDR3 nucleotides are TGTGCCAGTATTGGGCAGGGCGCGATGCAGCCCCAGCATTTT.

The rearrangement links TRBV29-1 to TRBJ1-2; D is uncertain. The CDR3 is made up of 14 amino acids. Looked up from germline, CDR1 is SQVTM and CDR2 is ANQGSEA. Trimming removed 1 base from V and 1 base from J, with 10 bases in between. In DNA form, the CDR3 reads TGCAGCGTTGAAGGTCCCTCTCTTAACTATGGCTACACCTTC. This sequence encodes CSVEGPSLNYGYTF.

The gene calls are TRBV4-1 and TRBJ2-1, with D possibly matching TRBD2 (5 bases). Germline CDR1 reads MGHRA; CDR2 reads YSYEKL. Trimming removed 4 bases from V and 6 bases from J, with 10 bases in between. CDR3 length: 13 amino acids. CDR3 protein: CASSPLDSNEQFF. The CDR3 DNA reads TGCGCCAGCAGCCCACTAGATTCCAATGAGCAGTTCTTC.

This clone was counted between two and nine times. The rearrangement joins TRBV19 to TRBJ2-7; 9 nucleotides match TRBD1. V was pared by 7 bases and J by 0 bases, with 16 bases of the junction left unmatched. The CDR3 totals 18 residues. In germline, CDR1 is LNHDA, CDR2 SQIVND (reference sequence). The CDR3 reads CASIHSILVTGGSYEQYF. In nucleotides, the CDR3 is TGTGCCAGTATCCACTCGATCCTAGTGACAGGGGGCTCCTACGAGCAGTACTTC. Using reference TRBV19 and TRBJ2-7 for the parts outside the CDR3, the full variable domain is DGGITQSPKYLFRKEGQNVTLSCEQNLNHDAMYWYRQDPGQGLRLIYYSQIVNDFQKGDIAEGYSVSREKKESFPLTVTSAQKNPTAFYLCASIHSILVTGGSYEQYFGPGTRLTVT.

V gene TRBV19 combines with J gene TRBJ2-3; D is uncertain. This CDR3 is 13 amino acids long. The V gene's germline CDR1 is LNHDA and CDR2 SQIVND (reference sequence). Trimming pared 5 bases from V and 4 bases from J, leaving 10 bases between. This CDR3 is CASSLGPSDTQYF. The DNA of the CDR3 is TGTGCCAGTAGTCTCGGTCCTTCAGATACGCAGTATTTT.

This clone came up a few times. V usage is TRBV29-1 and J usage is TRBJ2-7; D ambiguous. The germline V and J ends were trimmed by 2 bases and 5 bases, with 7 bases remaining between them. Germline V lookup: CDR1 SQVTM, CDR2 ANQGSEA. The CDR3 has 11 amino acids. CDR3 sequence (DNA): TGCAGCGTTGAACTCGTAGACGAGCAGTACTTC. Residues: CSVELVDEQYF.

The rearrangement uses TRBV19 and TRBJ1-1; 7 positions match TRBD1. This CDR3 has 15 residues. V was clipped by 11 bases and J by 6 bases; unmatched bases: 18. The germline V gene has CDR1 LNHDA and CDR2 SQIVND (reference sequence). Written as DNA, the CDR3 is TGTGCCTCCTCCCGGGACAGCCGAACGGGGGCTGAAGCTTTCTTT. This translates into CASSRDSRTGAEAFF.

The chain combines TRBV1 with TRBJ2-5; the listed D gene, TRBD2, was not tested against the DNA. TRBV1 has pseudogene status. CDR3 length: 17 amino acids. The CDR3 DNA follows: TGCACCAGCAGCCAAGACAGGCAGCGGGGGTACCAAGAGACCCAGTACTTC. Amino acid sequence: CTSSQDRQRGYQETQYF.

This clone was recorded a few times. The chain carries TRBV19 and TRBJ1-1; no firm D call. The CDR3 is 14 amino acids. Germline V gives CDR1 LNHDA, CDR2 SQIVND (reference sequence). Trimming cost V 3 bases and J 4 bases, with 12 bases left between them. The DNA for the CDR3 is TGTGCCAGTAGTATTAGCGTGTACGGCACTGAAGCTTTCTTT. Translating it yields CASSISVYGTEAFF.

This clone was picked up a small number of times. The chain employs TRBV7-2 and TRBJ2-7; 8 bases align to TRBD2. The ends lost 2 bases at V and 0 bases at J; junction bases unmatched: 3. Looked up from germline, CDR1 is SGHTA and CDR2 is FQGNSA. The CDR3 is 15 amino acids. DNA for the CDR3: TGTGCCAGCAGCTTAACAGGGACTAGCTCCTACGAGCAGTACTTC. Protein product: CASSLTGTSSYEQYF.

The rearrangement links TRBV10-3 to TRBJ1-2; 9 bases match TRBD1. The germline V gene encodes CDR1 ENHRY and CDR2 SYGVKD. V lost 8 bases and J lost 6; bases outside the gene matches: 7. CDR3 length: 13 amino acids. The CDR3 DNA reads TGTGCCATCGTGGCGGGACAGGGAAATGGCTACACCTTC. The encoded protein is CAIVAGQGNGYTF.

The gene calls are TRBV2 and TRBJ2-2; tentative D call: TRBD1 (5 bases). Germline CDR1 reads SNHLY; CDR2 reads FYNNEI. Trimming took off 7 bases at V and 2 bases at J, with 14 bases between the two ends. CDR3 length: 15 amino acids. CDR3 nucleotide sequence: TGTGCCAGCACGGGCAGGGTCCTTAACACCGGGGAGCTGTTTTTT. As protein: CASTGRVLNTGELFF.

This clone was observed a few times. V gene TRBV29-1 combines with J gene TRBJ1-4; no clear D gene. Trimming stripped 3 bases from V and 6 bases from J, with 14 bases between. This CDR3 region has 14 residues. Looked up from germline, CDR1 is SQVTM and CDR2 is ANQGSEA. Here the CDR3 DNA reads TGCAGCGTTGATCTACCTTCGGGAGATGAAAAACTGTTTTTT. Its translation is CSVDLPSGDEKLFF.

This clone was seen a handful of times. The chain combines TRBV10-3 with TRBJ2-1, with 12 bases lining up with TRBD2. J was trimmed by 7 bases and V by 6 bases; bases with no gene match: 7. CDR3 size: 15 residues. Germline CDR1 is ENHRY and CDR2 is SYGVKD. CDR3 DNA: TGTGCCATCAGGCCTAGCGGGGGGGAGAAAAATGAGCAGTTCTTC. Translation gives CAIRPSGGEKNEQFF.